Listed here are 7 T cell receptor beta chains from one sample, sequenced in a study of blood T cell repertoires in COVID-19. Libraries were prepared by immunoSEQ multiplex PCR; TCRdb keeps only in-frame clonotypes and omits some of them. The sample contains over 450,000 clones, less than 90% of which appear only once. The sample comprised peripheral blood. These receptors all stem from a woman between 45 and 65 years old with COVID-19, enrolled during active disease.

The chain uses TRBV5-4 and TRBJ1-1; tentatively, D is TRBD1 (6 bases). CDR3 length: 15 amino acids. Per the germline V gene, CDR1 is SGHNT and CDR2 is YYREEE (reference sequence). V was shortened by 0 bases and J by 4 bases, with 13 bases between the two germline ends. CDR3 loop: CASSLAGGGGTEAFF. CDR3 nucleotide sequence: TGTGCCAGCAGCTTGGCCGGGGGCGGGGGCACTGAAGCTTTCTTT.

V is TRBV30 and J is TRBJ1-2; D ambiguous. The CDR3 spans 14 residues. V lost 3 bases to trimming and J lost 8 bases, with 19 bases between them. CDR1 and CDR2 (germline): GTSNPN, SVGIG (reference sequence). CDR3 protein: CAWSRLTAIGGYTF. The DNA of the CDR3 is TGTGCCTGGAGCCGTTTAACTGCTATCGGGGGCTACACCTTC.

V usage is TRBV20-1 and J usage is TRBJ2-1, with D maybe TRBD2 (7 bases). The germline V gene has CDR1 DFQATT and CDR2 SNEGSKA (reference sequence). Trimming removed 3 bases at V and 8 bases at J, with 14 bases between. The CDR3 totals 13 residues. DNA of the CDR3: TGCAGTGCTAGTGGGTTCGGGGGGCATGAGCAGTTCTTC. It specifies CSASGFGGHEQFF.

This chain links TRBV7-3 with TRBJ2-2, with D hard to call. This CDR3 has 14 amino acids. Germline CDR1 SGHTA, CDR2 FQGTGA. V was pared by 3 bases and J by 1 base, with 6 bases between. The CDR3 region has the DNA TGTGCCAGCAGCTTTGAGCGGAACACCGGGGAGCTGTTTTTT. Residues: CASSFERNTGELFF.

The chain carries TRBV12-3 or TRBV12-4 and TRBJ2-7; 7 bases map to TRBD1. J was trimmed by 2 bases and V by 7 bases; bases with no gene match: 5. The CDR3 runs 13 residues. The CDR3 spells CASKTGETYEQYF. CDR3 sequence (DNA): TGTGCCAGCAAAACAGGGGAGACCTACGAGCAGTACTTC.

V gene TRBV18 combines with J gene TRBJ1-5; TRBD1 aligns across 8 bases. The V segment lost 4 bases and the J segment 7 bases; nucleotides outside the gene matches: 6. Germline-derived CDR1 and CDR2 are KGHSH and LQKENI. CDR3 size: 14 residues. In nucleotides, the CDR3 is TGTGCCAGCTCACGGGAGACAGGGGAACAGCCCCAGCATTTT. This translates into CASSRETGEQPQHF.

This chain links TRBV5-4 with TRBJ1-6; 10 bases agree with TRBD1. Losses at the gene ends were 6 bases for V and 10 bases for J; bases not matched to a gene: 7. The CDR3 length is 14 residues. The germline V gene has CDR1 SGHNT and CDR2 YYREEE (reference sequence). The DNA of the CDR3 is TGTGCCAGCAACATCCGGGACAGGGGATCACCCCTCCACTTT. Protein: CASNIRDRGSPLHF.